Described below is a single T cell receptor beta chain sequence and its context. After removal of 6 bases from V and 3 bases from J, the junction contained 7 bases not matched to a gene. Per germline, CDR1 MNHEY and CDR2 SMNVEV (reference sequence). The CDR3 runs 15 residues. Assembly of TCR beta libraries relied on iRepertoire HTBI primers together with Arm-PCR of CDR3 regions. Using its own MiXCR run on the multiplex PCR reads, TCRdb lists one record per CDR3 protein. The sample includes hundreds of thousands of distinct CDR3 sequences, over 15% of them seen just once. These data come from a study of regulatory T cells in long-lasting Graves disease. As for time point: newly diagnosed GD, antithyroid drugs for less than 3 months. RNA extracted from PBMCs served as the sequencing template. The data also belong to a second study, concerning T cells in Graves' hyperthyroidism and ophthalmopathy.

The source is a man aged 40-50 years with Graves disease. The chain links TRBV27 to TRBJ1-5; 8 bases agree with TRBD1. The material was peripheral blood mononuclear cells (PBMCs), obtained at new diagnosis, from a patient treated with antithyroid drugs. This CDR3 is CASSLRQGPNQPQHF. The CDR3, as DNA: TGTGCCAGCAGCCTCCGACAGGGGCCCAATCAGCCCCAGCATTTT.